These 14 T cell receptor beta chains share one sample of origin, sequenced in a study of blood T cells in healthy people across ages. The second PCR ran about 6 to 11 cycles with a sample-barcoded 5' primer and J-beta primers. TCRdb analysed the 5' RACE reads with MiXCR anew, one entry per CDR3 protein. This sample has about 1.7 million distinct CDR3 sequences; 25% to 30% occur once, and the top ten carry approximately 7.7%. Sequenced: blood. The receptors stem from a woman aged 25 to 39 in good health.

The rearrangement uses TRBV12-3 or TRBV12-4 and TRBJ1-2, with D hard to call. This CDR3 region has 14 residues. The V and J ends lost 5 bases and 2 bases respectively, with 12 bases between them. CDR3 bases: TGTGCCAGCAGTATCCGGGAGGGAAACTATGGCTACACCTTC. Translating gives CASSIREGNYGYTF.

There are a few counts of this clonotype. The chain carries TRBV5-5 and TRBJ1-2; 7 bases align to TRBD1. The CDR3 covers 13 residues. V dropped 4 bases and J dropped 7; count of bases not matched to a gene: 7. Per the germline V gene, CDR1 is SGHKS and CDR2 is YYEKEE (reference sequence). CDR3 nucleotides: TGTGCCAGCAGCGCGACAGGGAAACCTGGCTACACCTTC. This translates into CASSATGKPGYTF. The complete variable domain, with remaining parts taken from reference TRBV5-5 and TRBJ1-2, reads DAGVTQSPTHLIKTRGQQVTLRCSPISGHKSVSWYQQVLGQGPQFIFQYYEKEERGRGNFPDRFSARQFPNYSSELNVNALLLGDSALYLCASSATGKPGYTFGSGTRLTVV.

The chain joins TRBV28 to TRBJ2-7; TRBD2 matches at 9 bases. Germline-derived CDR1 and CDR2 are MDHEN and SYDVKM. This CDR3 spans 16 amino acids. J gave up 3 bases and V 5 bases, and 11 bases lay outside the gene matches. The CDR3 spells CASSPPGAGGRYEQYF. In DNA, the CDR3 is TGTGCCAGCAGTCCCCCGGGAGCGGGGGGTCGCTACGAGCAGTACTTC.

The chain uses TRBV7-6 and TRBJ2-3, with 15 positions matching TRBD2. The V segment lost 6 bases and the J segment 0 bases; nucleotides outside the gene matches: 10. The CDR3 consists of 19 residues. Germline assignment: CDR1 SGHVS and CDR2 FNYEAQ. The CDR3 DNA is TGTGCCAGCAGTTTGTACGGGACTAGCGGGGGGACTAGCACAGATACGCAGTATTTT. Protein: CASSLYGTSGGTSTDTQYF.

This chain joins TRBV4-1 and TRBJ2-3; D not certain. This CDR3 spans 15 amino acids. Germline V CDR1 and CDR2: MGHRA, YSYEKL. Trimming pared 3 bases from V and 2 bases from J, leaving 12 bases between. CDR3: CASSQLTGYTDTQYF. The CDR3 coding sequence is TGCGCCAGCAGCCAGCTGACTGGCTACACAGATACGCAGTATTTT.

This clonotype came up many times. The rearrangement uses TRBV25-1 and TRBJ2-5; 7 nucleotides line up with TRBD1. CDR3 length: 12 residues. Trimming at V came to 4 bases and at J to 6 bases, leaving 2 bases not matched to a gene. Germline assignment: CDR1 MGHDK and CDR2 SYGVNS. The CDR3 DNA reads TGTGCCAGCAGTGGGACAGGAAAGACCCAGTACTTC. Translation gives CASSGTGKTQYF.

The chain has TRBV4-1 and TRBJ2-7; perhaps TRBD1 as D (6 bases). CDR3 length: 16 amino acids. V was shortened by 1 base and J by 7 bases, with 20 bases between the two germline ends. Per germline, CDR1 MGHRA and CDR2 YSYEKL. Here the CDR3 reads CASSQAQGTIRGEQYF. Written as DNA, the CDR3 is TGCGCCAGCAGCCAAGCGCAAGGGACAATACGGGGTGAGCAGTACTTC.

The genes are TRBV10-2 and TRBJ2-7; TRBD2 agrees at 9 bases. Germline lookup yields CDR1 WSHSY and CDR2 SAAADI. This CDR3 spans 15 amino acids. The ends lost 0 bases at V and 4 bases at J; junction bases unmatched: 4. CDR3 loop: CASSESRGRVYEQYF. The CDR3 DNA reads as TGCGCCAGCAGTGAGTCGCGCGGGAGGGTGTACGAGCAGTACTTC.

The sample holds many counts of this clonotype. The chain is built from TRBV20-1 and TRBJ2-3, with D perhaps TRBD2 (6 bases). Germline loops: CDR1 DFQATT, CDR2 SNEGSKA (reference sequence). The V end lost 4 bases, the J end lost 5 bases, and 13 bases lay between the germline ends. CDR3 length: 13 residues. The DNA for the CDR3 is TGCAGTGCTAAAAGACCGGGGGAAGATACGCAGTATTTT. Encoded protein: CSAKRPGEDTQYF.

As DNA, the CDR3 is TGCAGTGCTACCCGGGACAGAGGTTCACCCCTCCACTTT. Protein: CSATRDRGSPLHF. The rearrangement links TRBV20-1 to TRBJ1-6; TRBD1 matches at 7 bases. Unmatched junction bases numbered 6, after V lost 4 bases and J lost 9 bases. CDR3 length equals 13 residues. Germline V gene lookup returns CDR1 DFQATT and CDR2 SNEGSKA (reference sequence).

The count of this clonotype is one. The chain employs TRBV18 and TRBJ2-3, with a weak D call TRBD1 (5 bases). V shed 3 bases and J shed 8 bases, with 12 bases lying between them. Looked up from germline, CDR1 is KGHSH and CDR2 is LQKENI. This CDR3 has 13 amino acids. The CDR3 region has the DNA TGTGCCAGCTCACCGGGGCCCCCTGGTACGCAGTATTTT. Translated, it gives CASSPGPPGTQYF.

This clonotype was detected many times. The chain combines TRBV6-6 with TRBJ2-1, with D possibly being TRBD2 (5 bases). CDR3 size: 16 residues. V lost 7 bases to trimming and J lost 0 bases, with 16 bases between them. In germline, CDR1 is MNHNY, CDR2 SVGAGI (reference sequence). CDR3 in amino acids: CASKAGTPSSYNEQFF. CDR3 sequence (DNA): TGTGCCAGCAAGGCGGGCACCCCGAGCTCCTACAATGAGCAGTTCTTC.

In its sample, this clonotype was seen a few times. The chain recombines TRBV5-1 with TRBJ2-7, with D hard to call. The germline V gene has CDR1 SGHRS and CDR2 YFSETQ. This CDR3 spans 16 amino acids. V was cut by 0 bases and J by 2 bases, with 15 bases left in between. As DNA, the CDR3 is TGCGCCAGCAGCTTGGAGGGAAATTCAGGAACCTACGAGCAGTACTTC. The encoded protein is CASSLEGNSGTYEQYF. The variable domain in full, with the rest retrieved from reference TRBV5-1 and TRBJ2-7, is KAGVTQTPRYLIKTRGQQVTLSCSPISGHRSVSWYQQTPGQGLQFLFEYFSETQRNKGNFPGRFSGRQFSNSRSEMNVSTLELGDSALYLCASSLEGNSGTYEQYFGPGTRLTVT.

This rearrangement joins TRBV5-1 to TRBJ2-5, with D perhaps TRBD2 (5 bases). Germline V gene data show CDR1 as SGHRS and CDR2 as YFSETQ. V was trimmed by 6 bases and J by 2 bases, leaving 14 bases between them. The CDR3 has 14 residues. The CDR3 region is CASNPAADQETQYF. In nucleotides, the CDR3 is TGCGCCAGCAATCCAGCGGCAGATCAAGAGACCCAGTACTTC.